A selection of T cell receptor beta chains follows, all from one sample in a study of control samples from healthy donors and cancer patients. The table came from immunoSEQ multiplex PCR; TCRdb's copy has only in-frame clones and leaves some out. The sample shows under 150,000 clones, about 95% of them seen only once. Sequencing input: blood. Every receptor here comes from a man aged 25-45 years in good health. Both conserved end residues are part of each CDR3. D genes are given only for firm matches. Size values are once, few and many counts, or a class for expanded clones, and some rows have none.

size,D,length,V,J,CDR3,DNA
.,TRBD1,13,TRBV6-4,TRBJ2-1,CASSPGQGNEQFF,TGTGCCAGTAGCCCGGGACAGGGCAATGAGCAGTTCTTC
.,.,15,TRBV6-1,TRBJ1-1,CASSEASTSNTEAFF,TGTGCCAGCAGTGAAGCCTCGACGTCTAACACTGAAGCTTTCTTT
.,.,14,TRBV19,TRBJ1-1,CASGGGFDMTEAFF,TGTGCCAGTGGGGGAGGGTTCGATATGACTGAAGCTTTCTTT
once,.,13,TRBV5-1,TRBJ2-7,CASSLADLGEQYF,TGCGCCAGCAGCTTGGCCGATCTAGGCGAGCAGTACTTC
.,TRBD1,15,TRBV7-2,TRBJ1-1,CASSGRQGMNTEAFF,TGTGCCAGCAGCGGCAGACAGGGGATGAACACTGAAGCTTTCTTT
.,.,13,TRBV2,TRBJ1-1,CASSARVNTEAFF,TGTGCCAGCAGCGCCAGGGTAAACACTGAAGCTTTCTTT
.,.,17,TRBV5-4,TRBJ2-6,CASSLYRGRAGANVLTF,TGTGCCAGCAGCTTATACAGGGGGAGGGCTGGGGCCAACGTCCTGACTTTC
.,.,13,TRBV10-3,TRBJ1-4,CAISESGGEKLFF,TGTGCCATCAGTGAGTCTGGAGGAGAAAAACTGTTTTTT
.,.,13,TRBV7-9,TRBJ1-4,CASSAAISEKLFF,TGTGCCAGCAGCGCCGCAATTAGCGAAAAACTGTTTTTT
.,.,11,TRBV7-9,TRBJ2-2,CASRPSGELFF,TGTGCCAGCAGACCGTCCGGGGAGCTGTTTTTT
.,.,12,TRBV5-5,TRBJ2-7,CASSFGLNEQYF,TGTGCCAGCAGCTTCGGCCTCAACGAGCAGTACTTC
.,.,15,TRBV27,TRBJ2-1,CASSSPVRSYNEQFF,TGTGCCAGCAGTTCTCCAGTACGATCCTACAATGAGCAGTTCTTC
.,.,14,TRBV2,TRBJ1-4,CASRQGGGREKLFF,TGTGCCAGCAGACAAGGCGGGGGAAGGGAAAAACTGTTTTTT
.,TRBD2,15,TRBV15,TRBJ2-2,CATSSPSGDVGELFF,TGTGCCACCAGCAGTCCTAGCGGGGATGTTGGGGAGCTGTTTTTT
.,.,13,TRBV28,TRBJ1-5,CASSRDWNQPQHF,TGTGCCAGCAGTCGCGATTGGAATCAGCCCCAGCATTTT
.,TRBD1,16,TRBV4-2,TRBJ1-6,CASSQEGTGGNSPLHF,TGTGCCAGCAGCCAAGAGGGAACAGGGGGAAATTCACCCCTCCACTTT
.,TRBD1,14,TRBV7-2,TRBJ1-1,CASSLVGTAPEAFF,TGTGCCAGCAGCTTAGTCGGGACAGCGCCTGAAGCTTTCTTT
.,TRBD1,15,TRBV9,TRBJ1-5,CASSVGTGRDQPQHF,TGTGCCAGCAGCGTAGGGACAGGTCGTGATCAGCCCCAGCATTTT
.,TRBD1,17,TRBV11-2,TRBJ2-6,CASRGTGKMSGANVLTF,TGTGCCAGCAGGGGGACAGGGAAAATGTCTGGGGCCAACGTCCTGACTTTC
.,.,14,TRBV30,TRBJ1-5,CAWSAGSSGQPQHF,TGTGCCTGGAGTGCGGGTTCCTCGGGTCAGCCCCAGCATTTT
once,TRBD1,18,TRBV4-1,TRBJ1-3,CASSQDWGQRRSGNTIYF,TGCGCCAGCAGCCAAGATTGGGGACAGAGGAGATCTGGAAACACCATATATTTT
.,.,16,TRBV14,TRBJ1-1,CASSLTTGRVNTEAFF,TGTGCCAGCAGCCTCACCACTGGGCGGGTGAACACTGAAGCTTTCTTT
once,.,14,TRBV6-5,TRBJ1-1,CASSYLRGDTEAFF,TGTGCCAGCAGTTACTTAAGGGGGGACACTGAAGCTTTCTTT
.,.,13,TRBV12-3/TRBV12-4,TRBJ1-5,CASSLNSNQPQHF,TGTGCCAGCAGTTTGAACAGCAATCAGCCCCAGCATTTT
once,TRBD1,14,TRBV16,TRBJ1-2,CASSQRTGNYGYTF,TGTGCCAGCAGCCAAAGGACAGGGAACTATGGCTACACCTTC
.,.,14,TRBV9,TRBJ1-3,CASSVGSQGNTIYF,TGTGCCAGCAGCGTAGGAAGCCAAGGAAACACCATATATTTT
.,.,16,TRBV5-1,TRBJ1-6,CASSLAGVRFDSPLHF,TGCGCCAGCAGCTTGGCCGGGGTAAGATTCGATTCACCCCTCCACTTT
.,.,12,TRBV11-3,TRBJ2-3,CASSTKIDTQYF,TGTGCCAGCAGCACAAAGATAGATACGCAGTATTTT
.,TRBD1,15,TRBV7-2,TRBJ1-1,CASSRSGTENTEAFF,TGTGCCAGCAGCCGTTCCGGGACAGAGAACACTGAAGCTTTCTTT
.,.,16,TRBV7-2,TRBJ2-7,CASSLDVGAVSYEQYF,TGTGCCAGCAGCTTAGACGTGGGGGCTGTGTCCTACGAGCAGTACTTC
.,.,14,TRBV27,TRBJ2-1,CASSFGTSYNEQFF,TGTGCCAGCAGTTTCGGTACCTCCTACAATGAGCAGTTCTTC
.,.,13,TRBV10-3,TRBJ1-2,CAISEGQNYGYTF,TGTGCCATCAGTGAAGGACAGAACTATGGCTACACCTTC
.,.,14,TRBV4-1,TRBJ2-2,CASSQGPNTGELFF,TGCGCCAGCAGCCAAGGGCCGAACACCGGGGAGCTGTTTTTT
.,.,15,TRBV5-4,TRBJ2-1,CASSLGASVYNEQFF,TGTGCCAGCAGCTTGGGGGCTAGCGTCTACAATGAGCAGTTCTTC
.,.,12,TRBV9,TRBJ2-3,CASSGLTDTQYF,TGTGCCAGCAGCGGCCTTACAGATACGCAGTATTTT
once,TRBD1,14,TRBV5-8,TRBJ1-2,CASSWGQGASGYTF,TGTGCCAGCAGCTGGGGACAGGGGGCAAGTGGCTACACCTTC
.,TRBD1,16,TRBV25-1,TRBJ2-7,CASSDPRQGSPYEQYF,TGTGCCAGCAGTGATCCTCGACAGGGGTCACCCTACGAGCAGTACTTC
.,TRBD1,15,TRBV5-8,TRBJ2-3,CASSFAAGGSDTQYF,TGTGCCAGCAGCTTTGCAGCAGGGGGTTCAGATACGCAGTATTTT
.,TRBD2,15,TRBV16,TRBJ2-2,CASRRLAGDTGELFF,TGTGCCAGCCGCCGGCTAGCGGGGGACACCGGGGAGCTGTTTTTT
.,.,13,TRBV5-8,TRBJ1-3,CASSSYSGNTIYF,TGTGCCAGCAGCTCGTACTCTGGAAACACCATATATTTT
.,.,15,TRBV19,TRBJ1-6,CASSIGPGAGSPLHF,TGTGCCAGTAGTATAGGGCCGGGGGCCGGATCACCCCTCCACTTT
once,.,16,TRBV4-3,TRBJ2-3,CASSSLTAVSTDTQYF,TGCGCCAGCAGCTCGCTTACAGCGGTTAGCACAGATACGCAGTATTTT
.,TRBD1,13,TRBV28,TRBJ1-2,CASRLDRLGGYTF,TGTGCCAGCCGTTTGGACAGGCTAGGCGGCTACACCTTC
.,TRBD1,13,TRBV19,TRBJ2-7,CASSKGQGREQYF,TGTGCCAGTAGTAAAGGACAGGGACGCGAGCAGTACTTC
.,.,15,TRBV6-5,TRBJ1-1,CASRAGQAGGTEAFF,TGTGCCAGCAGGGCCGGACAAGCTGGGGGGACTGAAGCTTTCTTT
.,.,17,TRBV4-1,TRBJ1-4,CASSQGQPRASNEKLFF,TGCGCCAGCAGCCAAGGGCAGCCCAGGGCTTCTAATGAAAAACTGTTTTTT
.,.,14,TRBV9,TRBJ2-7,CASSDSGHPDGQYF,TGTGCCAGCAGCGATTCGGGACACCCAGACGGGCAGTACTTC
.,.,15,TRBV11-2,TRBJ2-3,CASSLAASLTDTQYF,TGTGCCAGCAGCTTAGCGGCCAGCCTCACAGATACGCAGTATTTT
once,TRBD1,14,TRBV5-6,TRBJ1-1,CASSLGTVNTEAFF,TGTGCCAGCAGCTTAGGGACAGTGAACACTGAAGCTTTCTTT
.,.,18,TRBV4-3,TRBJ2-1,CASSQDRSHWSSYNEQFF,TGCGCCAGCAGCCAAGATCGTTCCCACTGGAGCTCCTACAATGAGCAGTTCTTC
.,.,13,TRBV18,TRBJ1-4,CASSPQGREKLFF,TGTGCCAGCTCACCACAGGGTCGTGAAAAACTGTTTTTT
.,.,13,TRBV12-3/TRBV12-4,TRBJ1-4,CAIGGQSNEKLFF,TGTGCCATCGGAGGGCAGTCGAATGAAAAACTGTTTTTT
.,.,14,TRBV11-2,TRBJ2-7,CASSLGYLGYEQYF,TGTGCCAGCAGCTTAGGGTATCTGGGCTACGAGCAGTACTTC
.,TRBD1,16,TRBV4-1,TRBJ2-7,CASSQDRDRVTYEQYF,TGCGCCAGCAGCCAAGACCGGGACAGGGTCACCTACGAGCAGTACTTC
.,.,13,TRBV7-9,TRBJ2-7,CASSLGQGTMQYF,TGTGCCAGCAGCTTAGGCCAGGGGACAATGCAGTACTTC
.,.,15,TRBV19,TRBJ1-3,CASSIFDRSGNTIYF,TGTGCCAGTAGTATCTTCGACAGATCCGGAAACACCATATATTTT
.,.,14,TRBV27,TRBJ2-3,CASSFSTKGDTQYF,TGTGCCAGCAGTTTCTCTACGAAGGGAGATACGCAGTATTTT
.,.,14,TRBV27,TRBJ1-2,CASSLRASNYGYTF,TGTGCCAGCAGTTTACGTGCATCCAACTATGGCTACACCTTC
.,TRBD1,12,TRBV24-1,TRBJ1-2,CATQGQGDGYTF,TGTGCCACCCAGGGACAGGGAGACGGCTACACCTTC
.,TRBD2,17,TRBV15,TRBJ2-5,CATSRDPSGGVEETQYF,TGTGCCACCAGCAGAGATCCTAGCGGGGGGGTTGAAGAGACCCAGTACTTC